Described below is a single T cell receptor (beta chain) sequence and its context. These data belong to a study of blood T cell repertoires in COVID-19. The V gene end was trimmed by 4 bases and the J gene end by 5 bases; junction bases not matched to a gene: 7. From germline, CDR1 is SQVTM and CDR2 ANQGSEA. The CDR3 is made up of 13 amino acids. Assay used: immunoSEQ multiplex PCR; TCRdb lists only in-frame clones, some missing. This sample has about 150,000 clones, with roughly 90% found just once. In the 2 weeks before study entry, exposed participants met a COVID-19 case, which was PCR-confirmed or clinician-diagnosed.

The receptor comes from a middle-aged woman who had been exposed to COVID-19. The sequenced material came from PBMCs or T cells enriched from blood (not recorded which). The rearrangement links TRBV29-1 to TRBJ2-7, with 8 positions matching TRBD1. The CDR3: CSVVSDRVHEQYF. The CDR3 DNA reads TGCAGCGTTGTTTCGGACAGGGTCCACGAGCAGTACTTC.